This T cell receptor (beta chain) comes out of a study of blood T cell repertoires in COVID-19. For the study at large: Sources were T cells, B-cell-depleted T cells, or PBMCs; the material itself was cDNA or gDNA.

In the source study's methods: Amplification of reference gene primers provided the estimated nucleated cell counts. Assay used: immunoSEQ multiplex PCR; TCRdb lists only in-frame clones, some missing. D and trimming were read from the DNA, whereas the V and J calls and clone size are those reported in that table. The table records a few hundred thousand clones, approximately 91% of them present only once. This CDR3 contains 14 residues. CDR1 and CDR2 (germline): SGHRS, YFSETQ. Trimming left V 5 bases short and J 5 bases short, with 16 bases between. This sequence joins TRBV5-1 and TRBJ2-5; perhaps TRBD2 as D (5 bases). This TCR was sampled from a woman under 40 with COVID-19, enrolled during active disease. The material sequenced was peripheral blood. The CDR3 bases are TGCGCCAGCAGGCCGGGGTCAGTGGGGGAGACCCAGTACTTC. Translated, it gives CASRPGSVGETQYF.